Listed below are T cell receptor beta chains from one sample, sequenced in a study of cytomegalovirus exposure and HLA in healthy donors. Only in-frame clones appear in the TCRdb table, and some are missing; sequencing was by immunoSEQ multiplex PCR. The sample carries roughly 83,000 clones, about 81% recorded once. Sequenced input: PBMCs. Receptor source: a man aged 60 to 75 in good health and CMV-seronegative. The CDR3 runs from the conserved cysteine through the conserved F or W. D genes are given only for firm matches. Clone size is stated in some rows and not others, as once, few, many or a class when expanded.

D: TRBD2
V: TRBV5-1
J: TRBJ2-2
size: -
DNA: TGCGCCAGCAGCTACGAACTAGCGGGGCGGACCGGGGAGCTGTTTTTT
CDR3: CASSYELAGRTGELFF

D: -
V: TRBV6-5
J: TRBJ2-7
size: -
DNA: TGTGCCAGCAGTCGCCGCCGACAGGACTACGAGCAGTACTTC
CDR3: CASSRRRQDYEQYF

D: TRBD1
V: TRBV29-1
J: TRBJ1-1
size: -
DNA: TGCAGCGTTGAAGTGGGGCAGGGGGCGGCTGAAGCTTTCTTT
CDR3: CSVEVGQGAAEAFF

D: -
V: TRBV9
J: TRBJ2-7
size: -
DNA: TGTGCCAGCAGCGTAGGGGCAGCCGAGGGCTACGAGCAGTACTTC
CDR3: CASSVGAAEGYEQYF

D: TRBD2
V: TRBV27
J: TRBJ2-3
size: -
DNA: TGTGCCAGCAGTCTGCCGGGACTAGCGGGTCCTAGCACAGATACGCAGTATTTT
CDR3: CASSLPGLAGPSTDTQYF

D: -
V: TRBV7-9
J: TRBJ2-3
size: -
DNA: TGTGCCAGCAGCTTAGTACAAAATACGCAGTATTTT
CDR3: CASSLVQNTQYF

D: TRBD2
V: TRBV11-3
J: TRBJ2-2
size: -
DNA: TGTGCCAGCAGCCCTAAGACTAGCGGGGGCCTGAACACCGGGGAGCTGTTTTTT
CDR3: CASSPKTSGGLNTGELFF

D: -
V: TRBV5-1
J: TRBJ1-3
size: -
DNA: TGCGCCAGCAGCTGGAGTCCCGGAACGGGAAACACCATATATTTT
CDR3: CASSWSPGTGNTIYF

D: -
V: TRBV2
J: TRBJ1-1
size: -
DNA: TGTGCCAGCAGAGCGTCCACTGAAGCTTTCTTT
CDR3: CASRASTEAFF

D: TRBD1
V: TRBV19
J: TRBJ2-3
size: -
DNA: TGTGCCAGTACCATGGACAGGGGCGCTAGCACAGATACGCAGTATTTT
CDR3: CASTMDRGASTDTQYF

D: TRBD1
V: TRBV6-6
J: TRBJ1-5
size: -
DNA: TGTGCCAATCAACAGGGGGTCAATCAGCCCCAGCATTTT
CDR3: CANQQGVNQPQHF

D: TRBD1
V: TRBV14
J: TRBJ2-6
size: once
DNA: TGTGCCAGCAGCCAGACAGGGTCTGGGGCCAACGTCCTGACTTTC
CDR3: CASSQTGSGANVLTF

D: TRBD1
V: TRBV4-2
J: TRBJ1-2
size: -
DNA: TGTGCCAGCAGCCAAGCGACAGGGGGCTCGGACTATGGCTACACCTTC
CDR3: CASSQATGGSDYGYTF

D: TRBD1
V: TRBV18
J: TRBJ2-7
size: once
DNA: TGTGCCAGCTCACGGGACAGGGACGAGCAGTACTTC
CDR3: CASSRDRDEQYF

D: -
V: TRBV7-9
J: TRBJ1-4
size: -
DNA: TGTTCCAGCGCGGGGCTGGCTGGAGAAAAACTGTTTTTT
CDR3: CSSAGLAGEKLFF

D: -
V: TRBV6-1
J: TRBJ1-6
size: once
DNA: TGTGCCAGCCAAGTAAGCTCCTATAATTCATCCCTCCACTTT
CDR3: CASQVSSYNSSLHF

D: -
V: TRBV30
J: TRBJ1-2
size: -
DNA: TGTGCCTCGACAAATGGCTACACCTTC
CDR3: CASTNGYTF

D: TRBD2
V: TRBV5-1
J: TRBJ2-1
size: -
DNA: TGCGCCAGCAGCTTGGCGGCTAGCGGGGGGGCGTCATACAATGAGCAGTTCTTC
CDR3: CASSLAASGGASYNEQFF

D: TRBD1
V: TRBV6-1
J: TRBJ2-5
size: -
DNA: TGTGCCAGCAGTGTGTCGTTGCGAGGGGGCAAGATCCAAGAGACCCAGTACTTC
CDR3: CASSVSLRGGKIQETQYF

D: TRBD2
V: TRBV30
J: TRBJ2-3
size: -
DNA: TGTGCCTGTCTAGCGGGGGACACAGATACGCAGTATTTT
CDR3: CACLAGDTDTQYF

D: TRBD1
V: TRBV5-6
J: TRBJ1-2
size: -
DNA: TGTGCCAGCAGCCCCGGACAGGGGGCCCTCTATGGCTACACCTTC
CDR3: CASSPGQGALYGYTF

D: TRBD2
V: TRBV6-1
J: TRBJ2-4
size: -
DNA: TGTGCCAGCAATCCGACTAGCGGGTTCAACATTCAGTACTTC
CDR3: CASNPTSGFNIQYF

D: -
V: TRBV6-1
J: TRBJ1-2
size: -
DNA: TGTGCCAGCAGTGAAGGCGGGCTTAGGGTCTATGGCTACACCTTC
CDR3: CASSEGGLRVYGYTF

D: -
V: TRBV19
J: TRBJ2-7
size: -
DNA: TGTGCCAGTAGTATTGCGGAAAACGAGCAGTACTTC
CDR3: CASSIAENEQYF

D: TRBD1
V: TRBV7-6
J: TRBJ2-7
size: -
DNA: TGTGCCAGCAGCCCTTCGCAGGGGGCCTACGAGCAGTACTTC
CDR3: CASSPSQGAYEQYF

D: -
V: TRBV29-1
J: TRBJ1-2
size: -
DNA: TGCAGCGCGATAGAAACGCTAGACTATGGCTACACCTTC
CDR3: CSAIETLDYGYTF

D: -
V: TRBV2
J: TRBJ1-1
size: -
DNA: TGTGCCAGCAGTGAGGACCGACAGACTGAAGCTTTCTTT
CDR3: CASSEDRQTEAFF

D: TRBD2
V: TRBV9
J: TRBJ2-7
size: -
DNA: TGTGCCAGCAGCTCCAGCGGGGCCTATTACGAGCAGTACTTC
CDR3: CASSSSGAYYEQYF

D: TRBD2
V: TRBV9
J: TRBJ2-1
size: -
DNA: TGTGCCAGCACCCGGCGGGGGGCTAGTTCAAACAATGAGCAGTTCTTC
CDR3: CASTRRGASSNNEQFF

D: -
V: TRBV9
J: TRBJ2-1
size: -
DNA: TGTGCCAGCAGCGTAACTAGCTCAAGTTACACCAATGAGCAGTTCTTC
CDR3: CASSVTSSSYTNEQFF

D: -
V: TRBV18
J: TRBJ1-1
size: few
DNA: TGTGCCAGCTCCTCAGACATTGAAGCTTTCTTT
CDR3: CASSSDIEAFF

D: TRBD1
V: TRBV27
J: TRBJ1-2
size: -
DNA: TGTGCCAGCAGTTTGACAGGGGGCAACTATGGCTACACCTTC
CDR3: CASSLTGGNYGYTF

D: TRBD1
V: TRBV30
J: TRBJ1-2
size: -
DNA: TGTGCCTGGAGTCTCCGACAGGGCCATGGCTACACCTTC
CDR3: CAWSLRQGHGYTF

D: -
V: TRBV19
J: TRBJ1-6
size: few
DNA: TGTGCCAGTAGTCCAGACAGGCTAGCTTCACCCCTCCACTTT
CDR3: CASSPDRLASPLHF

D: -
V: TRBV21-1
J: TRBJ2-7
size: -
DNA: TGTGCCAGCAGCAAAAGGCGGGACAGGGATCCCTACGAGCAGTACTTC
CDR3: CASSKRRDRDPYEQYF

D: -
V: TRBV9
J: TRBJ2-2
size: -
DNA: TGTGCCAGCAGCGCCGTGCTTAGTCGGAACACCGGGGAGCTGTTTTTT
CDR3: CASSAVLSRNTGELFF

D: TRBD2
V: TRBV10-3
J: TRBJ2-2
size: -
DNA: TGTGCCATCAACGGGGGGGCTGACACCGGGGAGCTGTTTTTT
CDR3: CAINGGADTGELFF

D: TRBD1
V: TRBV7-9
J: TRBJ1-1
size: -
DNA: TGTGCCAGCAGCTCCACAGGGGATGGGACTGAAGCTTTCTTT
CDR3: CASSSTGDGTEAFF

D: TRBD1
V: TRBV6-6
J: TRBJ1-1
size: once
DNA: TGTGCCAGCAGTTACTCCGGGACAGGGCGGAACACTGAAGCTTTCTTT
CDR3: CASSYSGTGRNTEAFF

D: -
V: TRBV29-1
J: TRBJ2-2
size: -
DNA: TGCAGCGTTGCGCCGACGAGGACCGGGGAGCTGTTTTTT
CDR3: CSVAPTRTGELFF

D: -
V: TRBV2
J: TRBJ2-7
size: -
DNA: TGTGCCAGCAGCCCCAGGGACGAGCAGTACTTC
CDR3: CASSPRDEQYF

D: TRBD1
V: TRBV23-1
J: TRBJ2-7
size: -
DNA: TGCGCCAGCAGTCACCCGGGACAGGGCTACTACGAGCAGTACTTC
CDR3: CASSHPGQGYYEQYF

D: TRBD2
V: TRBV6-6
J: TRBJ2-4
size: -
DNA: TGTGCCAGCAGTTACTCGGGAGGGGACGAGGAAAACATTCAGTACTTC
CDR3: CASSYSGGDEENIQYF

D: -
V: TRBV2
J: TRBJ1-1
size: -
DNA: TGTGCCAGCAGTGAAAGCCCGAACACTGAAGCTTTCTTT
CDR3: CASSESPNTEAFF

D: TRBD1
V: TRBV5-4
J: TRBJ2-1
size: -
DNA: TGTGCCAGCAGCTTGGCTGGGACAGCCATAGTGTCCTCCTACAATGAGCAGTTCTTC
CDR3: CASSLAGTAIVSSYNEQFF

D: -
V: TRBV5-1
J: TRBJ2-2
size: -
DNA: TGCGCCAGCAGCTTGAGGCTTGCGGTAGCCGGGGAGCTGTTTTTT
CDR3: CASSLRLAVAGELFF

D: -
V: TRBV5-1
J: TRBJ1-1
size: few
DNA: TGCGCCAGCAGCCTCCGGGGGGGAACTGAAGCTTTCTTT
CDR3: CASSLRGGTEAFF

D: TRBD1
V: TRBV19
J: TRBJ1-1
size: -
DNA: TGTGCCAGTAGCCGGGACAGGGGGGCCCTCACTGAAGCTTTCTTT
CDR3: CASSRDRGALTEAFF

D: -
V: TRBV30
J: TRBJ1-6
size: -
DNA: TGTGCCTGGAGTACCCAGGGATTGAGGAATTCACCCCTCCACTTT
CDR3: CAWSTQGLRNSPLHF

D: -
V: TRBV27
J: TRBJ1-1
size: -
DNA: TGTGCCAGCAGTGAACAGGAAAACACTGAAGCTTTCTTT
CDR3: CASSEQENTEAFF